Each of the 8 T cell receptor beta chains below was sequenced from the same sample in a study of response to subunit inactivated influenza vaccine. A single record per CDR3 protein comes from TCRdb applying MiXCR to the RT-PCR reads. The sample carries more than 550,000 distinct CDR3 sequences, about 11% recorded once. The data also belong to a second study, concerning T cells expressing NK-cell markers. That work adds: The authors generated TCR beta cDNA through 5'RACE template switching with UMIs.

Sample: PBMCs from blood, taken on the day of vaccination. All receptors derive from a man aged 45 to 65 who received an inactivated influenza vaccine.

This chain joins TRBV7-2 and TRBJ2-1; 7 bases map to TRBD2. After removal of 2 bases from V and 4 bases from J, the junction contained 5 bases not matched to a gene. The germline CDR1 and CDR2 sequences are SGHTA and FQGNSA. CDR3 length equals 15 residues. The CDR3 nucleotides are TGTGCCAGCAGCTTATTCGGGAGGCCATACAATGAGCAGTTCTTC. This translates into CASSLFGRPYNEQFF.

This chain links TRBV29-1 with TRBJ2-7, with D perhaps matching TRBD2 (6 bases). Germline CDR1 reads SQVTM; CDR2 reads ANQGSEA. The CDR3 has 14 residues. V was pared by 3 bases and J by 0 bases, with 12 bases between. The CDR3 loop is CSVEVDYNSYEQYF. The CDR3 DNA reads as TGCAGCGTTGAGGTGGACTACAACTCCTACGAGCAGTACTTC.

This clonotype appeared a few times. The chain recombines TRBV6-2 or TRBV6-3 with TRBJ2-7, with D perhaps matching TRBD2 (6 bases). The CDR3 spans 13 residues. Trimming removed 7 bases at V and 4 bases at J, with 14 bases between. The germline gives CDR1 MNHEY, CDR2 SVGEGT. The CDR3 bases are TGTGCCAGCATGGGAGGAATTGGGTACGAGCAGTACTTC. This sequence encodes CASMGGIGYEQYF.

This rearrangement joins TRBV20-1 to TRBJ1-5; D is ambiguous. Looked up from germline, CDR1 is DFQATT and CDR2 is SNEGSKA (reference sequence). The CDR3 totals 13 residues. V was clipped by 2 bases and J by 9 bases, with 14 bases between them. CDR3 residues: CSARQDRIGPQHF. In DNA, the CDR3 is TGCAGTGCTAGACAGGACCGGATCGGGCCCCAGCATTTT.

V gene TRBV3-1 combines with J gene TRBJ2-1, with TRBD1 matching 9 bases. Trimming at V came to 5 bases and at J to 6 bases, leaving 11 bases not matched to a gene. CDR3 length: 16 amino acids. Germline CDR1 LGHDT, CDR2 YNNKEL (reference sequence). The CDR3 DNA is TGTGCCAGCAGCTCTCGGACAGGGGCTTTTGGCAATGAGCAGTTCTTC. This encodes CASSSRTGAFGNEQFF.

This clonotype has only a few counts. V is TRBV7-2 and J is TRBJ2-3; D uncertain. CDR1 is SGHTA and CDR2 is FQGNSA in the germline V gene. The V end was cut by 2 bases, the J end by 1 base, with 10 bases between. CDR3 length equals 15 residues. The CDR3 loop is CASSLNVAGTDTQYF. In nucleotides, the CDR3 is TGTGCCAGCAGCTTAAATGTGGCAGGCACAGATACGCAGTATTTT.

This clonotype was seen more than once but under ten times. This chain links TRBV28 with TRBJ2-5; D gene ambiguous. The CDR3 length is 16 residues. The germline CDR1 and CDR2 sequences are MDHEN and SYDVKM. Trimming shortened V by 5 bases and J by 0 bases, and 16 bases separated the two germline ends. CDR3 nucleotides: TGTGCCAGCAGTCATGACCCTTCTGGGTACCAAGAGACCCAGTACTTC. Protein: CASSHDPSGYQETQYF.

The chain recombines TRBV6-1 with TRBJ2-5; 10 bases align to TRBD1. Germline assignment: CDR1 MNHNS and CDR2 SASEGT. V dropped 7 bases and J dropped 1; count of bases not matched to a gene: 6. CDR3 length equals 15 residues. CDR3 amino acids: CASKNRDRGQETQYF. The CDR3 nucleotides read TGTGCCAGCAAAAACCGGGACAGGGGCCAAGAGACCCAGTACTTC.